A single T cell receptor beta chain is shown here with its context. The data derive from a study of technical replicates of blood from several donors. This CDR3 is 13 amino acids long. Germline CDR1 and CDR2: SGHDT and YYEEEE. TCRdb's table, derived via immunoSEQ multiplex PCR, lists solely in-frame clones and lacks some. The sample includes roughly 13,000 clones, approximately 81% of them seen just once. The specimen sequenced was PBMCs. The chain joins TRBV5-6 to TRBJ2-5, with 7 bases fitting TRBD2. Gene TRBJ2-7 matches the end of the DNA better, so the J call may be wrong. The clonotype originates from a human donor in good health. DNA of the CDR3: TGTGCCAGCAGCCCTAGCGGTCTTCACGAGCAGTACTTC. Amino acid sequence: CASSPSGLHEQYF.